There are many counts of the clone carrying this TCR beta chain. Its antigen is not known. CDR3 size: 14 residues. V was pared by 3 bases and J by 2 bases, with 10 bases between. Per germline, CDR1 KGHSH and CDR2 LQKENI. Amplification of TCR beta CDR3 regions used RNA as the template. Initially, a first-round RT-PCR of the TCR CDR3 employed the HTBI primer set. TCRdb itself ran the multiplex PCR reads through MiXCR, one entry per CDR3 protein. This sample has a few hundred thousand distinct CDR3 sequences, with approximately 22% found just once. The record originates from a study of T cells in Graves' hyperthyroidism and ophthalmopathy. Study context: Peripheral blood was collected at initial diagnosis, before any treatment. The study's findings and limits: Median prediction lead before ophthalmopathy onset was about 6.5 months with the model.

The chain employs TRBV18 and TRBJ1-1, with TRBD1 as a possible D gene (5 bases). Sequencing was done on a sample of blood. The TCR was taken from a woman aged 45-65 years with Graves' hyperthyroidism. The CDR3 sequence is CASSPRQINTEAFF. In nucleotides, the CDR3 is TGTGCCAGCTCACCTCGACAGATTAACACTGAAGCTTTCTTT.